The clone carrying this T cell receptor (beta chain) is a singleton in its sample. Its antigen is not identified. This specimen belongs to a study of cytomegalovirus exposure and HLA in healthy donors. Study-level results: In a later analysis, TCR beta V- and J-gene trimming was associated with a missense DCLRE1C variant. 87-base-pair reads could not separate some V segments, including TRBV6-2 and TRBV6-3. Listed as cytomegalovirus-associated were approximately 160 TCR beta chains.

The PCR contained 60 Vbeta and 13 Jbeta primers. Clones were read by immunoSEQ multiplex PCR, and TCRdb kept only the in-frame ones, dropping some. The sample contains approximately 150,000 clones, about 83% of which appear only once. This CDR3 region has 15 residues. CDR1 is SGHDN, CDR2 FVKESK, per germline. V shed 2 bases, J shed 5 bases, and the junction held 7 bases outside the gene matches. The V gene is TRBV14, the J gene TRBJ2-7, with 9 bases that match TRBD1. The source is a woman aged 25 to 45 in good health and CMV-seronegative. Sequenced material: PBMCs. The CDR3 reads CASSQFRTGANEQYF. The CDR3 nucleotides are TGTGCCAGCAGCCAATTTCGGACAGGGGCTAACGAGCAGTACTTC. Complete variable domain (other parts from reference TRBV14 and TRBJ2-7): EAGVTQFPSHSVIEKGQTVTLRCDPISGHDNLYWYRRVMGKEIKFLLHFVKESKQDESGMPNNRFLAERTGGTYSTLKVQPAELEDSGVYFCASSQFRTGANEQYFGPGTRLTVT.